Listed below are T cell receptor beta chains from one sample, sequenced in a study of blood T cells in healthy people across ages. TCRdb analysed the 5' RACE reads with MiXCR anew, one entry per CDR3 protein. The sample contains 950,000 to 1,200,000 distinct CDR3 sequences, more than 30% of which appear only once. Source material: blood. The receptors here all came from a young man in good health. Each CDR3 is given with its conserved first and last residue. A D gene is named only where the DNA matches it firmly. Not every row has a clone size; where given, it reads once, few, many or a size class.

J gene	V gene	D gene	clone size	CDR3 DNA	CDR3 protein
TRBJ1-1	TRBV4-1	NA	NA	TGCGTCAGCAGCCAATTCACAGGTTCGGAGGACACTGAAGCTTTCTTT	CVSSQFTGSEDTEAFF
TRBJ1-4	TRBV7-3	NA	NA	TGTGCCAGCAGCGAGCAGGGAACGATTAATGAAAAACTGTTTTTT	CASSEQGTINEKLFF
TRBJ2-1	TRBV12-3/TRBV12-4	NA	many	TGTGCCAGCAGTTGGAGTAGCAATTCCTACAATGAGCAGTTCTTC	CASSWSSNSYNEQFF
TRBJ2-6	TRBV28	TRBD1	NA	TGTGCCAGCAGACATACGCTGGGTGGGACAGGCAGCTCTGGGGCCAACGTCCCGACTTTC	CASRHTLGGTGSSGANVPTF
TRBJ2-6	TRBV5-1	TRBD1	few	TGCGCCAGCAGCGGGGACAGACCAATCTCTGGGGCCAACGTCCTGACTTTC	CASSGDRPISGANVLTF
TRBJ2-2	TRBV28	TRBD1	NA	TGTGCCAGCAGTTTATGGGGACAGTCCGCCGGGGAGCTGTTTTTT	CASSLWGQSAGELFF
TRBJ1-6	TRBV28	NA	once	TGTGCCAGCAGTTTGAGCGACATAAATGCACCCCTCCACTTT	CASSLSDINAPLHF
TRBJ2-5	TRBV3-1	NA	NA	TGTGCCAGCAGCTACCTTCACGGGGCCAGTGAGACCCAGTACTTC	CASSYLHGASETQYF
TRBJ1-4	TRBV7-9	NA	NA	TGTGCCAGCAGCCCCGGGGGAGGTAGGGGCTCAACTAATGAAAAACTGTTTTTT	CASSPGGGRGSTNEKLFF
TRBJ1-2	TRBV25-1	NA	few	TGTGCCAGCGGCTCCCGGAGCAGTGGCTACACCTTC	CASGSRSSGYTF
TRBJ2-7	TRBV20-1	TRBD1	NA	TGCAGTGCCGAGACAGGGGGCGGCGACGAGCAGTACTTC	CSAETGGGDEQYF